This TCR beta chain was recorded in a study of human T cells and chemical hapten exposure. Study at large: A 2 cm by 2 cm inner upper arm patch received 2% DPC for sensitization.

This clonotype was observed a handful of times. The antigen remains undetermined. Time point meaning: patch test 1, 2 weeks after DPC sensitization. Described treatment: therapeutic diphenylcyclopropenone sensitization with weekly scalp DPC. V was clipped by 5 bases and J by 4 bases, with 10 bases between them. The CDR3 length is 13 residues. Per the germline V gene, CDR1 is MDHEN and CDR2 is SYDVKM. Study conclusions and caveats: With DPC sensitization, TCRs exceeding 1 in 1000 frequency showed no change. Because they had alopecia, donors may respond immunologically unlike healthy people.

Unique molecular identifiers were attached to individual cDNA molecules during library preparation. TCRdb itself ran the RACE reads through MiXCR, one entry per CDR3 protein. The data show around 300,000 distinct CDR3 sequences, 6% to 8.5% seen once. The source was whole blood, collected in connection with sensitization to the hapten diphenylcyclopropenone (DPC). This chain connects TRBV28 to TRBJ2-3, with D possibly matching TRBD1 (5 bases). The TCR comes from a woman under 30 with alopecia areata. Some clones in this sample may be carry-over from other donors' samples. CDR3 sequence: CASSAIGADTQYF. CDR3 coding DNA: TGTGCCAGCAGTGCCATAGGGGCAGATACGCAGTATTTT.